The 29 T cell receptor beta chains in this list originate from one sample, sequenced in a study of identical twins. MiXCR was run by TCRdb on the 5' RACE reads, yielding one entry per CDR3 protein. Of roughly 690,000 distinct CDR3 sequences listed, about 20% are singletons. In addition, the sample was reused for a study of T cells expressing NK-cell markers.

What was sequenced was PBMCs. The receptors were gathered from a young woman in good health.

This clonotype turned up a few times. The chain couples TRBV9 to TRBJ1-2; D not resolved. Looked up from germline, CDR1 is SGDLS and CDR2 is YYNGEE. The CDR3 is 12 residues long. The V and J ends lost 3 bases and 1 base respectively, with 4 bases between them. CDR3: CASSAFNYGYTF. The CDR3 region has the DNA TGTGCCAGCAGCGCCTTTAACTATGGCTACACCTTC.

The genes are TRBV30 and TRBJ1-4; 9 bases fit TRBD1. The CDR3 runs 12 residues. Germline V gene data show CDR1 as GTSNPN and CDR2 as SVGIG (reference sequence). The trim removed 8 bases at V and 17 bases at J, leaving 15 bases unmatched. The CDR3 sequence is CASRDRDRPLFF. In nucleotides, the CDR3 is TGTGCCAGCCGGGACAGGGACCGGCCACTTTTTTTT.

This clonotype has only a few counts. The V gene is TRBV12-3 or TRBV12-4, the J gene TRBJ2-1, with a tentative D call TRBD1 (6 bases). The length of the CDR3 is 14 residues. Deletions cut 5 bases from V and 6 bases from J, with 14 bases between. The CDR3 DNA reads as TGTGCCAGCAGTGGGGACATAAGGGGCAATGAGCAGTTCTTC. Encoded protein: CASSGDIRGNEQFF.

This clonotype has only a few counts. The CDR3 sequence: CASSLENQGGREQYF. The CDR3 DNA is TGTGCCAGCAGTTTAGAAAACCAGGGGGGACGAGAGCAGTACTTC. The chain employs TRBV12-3 or TRBV12-4 and TRBJ2-7; TRBD1 is a possible D gene (7 bases). This CDR3 region has 15 residues. Trimming pared 1 base from V and 7 bases from J, leaving 17 bases between.

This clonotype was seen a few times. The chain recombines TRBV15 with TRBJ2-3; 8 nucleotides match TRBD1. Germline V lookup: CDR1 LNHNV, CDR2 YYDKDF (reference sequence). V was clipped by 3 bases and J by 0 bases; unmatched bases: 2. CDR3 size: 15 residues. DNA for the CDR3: TGTGCCACCAGCAGGGGACAGGATAGCACAGATACGCAGTATTTT. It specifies CATSRGQDSTDTQYF.

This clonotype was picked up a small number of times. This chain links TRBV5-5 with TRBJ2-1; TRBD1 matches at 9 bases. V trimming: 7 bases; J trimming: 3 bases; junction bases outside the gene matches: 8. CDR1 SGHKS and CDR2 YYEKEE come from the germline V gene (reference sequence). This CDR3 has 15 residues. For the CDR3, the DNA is TGTGCCAGCTCCCAGGGGACAGGGTACTACAATGAGCAGTTCTTC. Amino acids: CASSQGTGYYNEQFF.

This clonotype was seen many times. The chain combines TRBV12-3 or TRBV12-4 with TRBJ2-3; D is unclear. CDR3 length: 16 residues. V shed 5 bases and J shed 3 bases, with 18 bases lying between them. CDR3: CASSDPNYFYTDTQYF. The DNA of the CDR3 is TGTGCCAGCAGTGACCCTAACTATTTTTATACAGATACGCAGTATTTT.

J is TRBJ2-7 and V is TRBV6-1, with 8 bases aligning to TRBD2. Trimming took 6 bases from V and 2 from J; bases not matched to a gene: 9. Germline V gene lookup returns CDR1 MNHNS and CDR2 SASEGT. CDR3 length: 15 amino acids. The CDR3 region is CASSLTGGGPYEQYF. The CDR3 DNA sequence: TGTGCCAGCAGCCTCACCGGCGGGGGGCCCTACGAGCAGTACTTC.

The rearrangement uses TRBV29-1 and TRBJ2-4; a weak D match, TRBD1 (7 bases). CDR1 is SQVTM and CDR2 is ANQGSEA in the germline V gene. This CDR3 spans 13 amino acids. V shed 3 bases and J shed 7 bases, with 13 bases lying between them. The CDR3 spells CSVDQGGGNIQYF. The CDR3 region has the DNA TGCAGCGTTGATCAGGGGGGTGGGAACATTCAGTACTTC.

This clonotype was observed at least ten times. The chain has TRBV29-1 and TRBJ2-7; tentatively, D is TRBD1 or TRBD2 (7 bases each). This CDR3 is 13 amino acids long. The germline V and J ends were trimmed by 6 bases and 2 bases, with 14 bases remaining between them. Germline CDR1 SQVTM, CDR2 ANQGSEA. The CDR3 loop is CSVERDRTYEQYF. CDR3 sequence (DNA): TGCAGCGTCGAGCGGGACAGAACCTACGAGCAGTACTTC.

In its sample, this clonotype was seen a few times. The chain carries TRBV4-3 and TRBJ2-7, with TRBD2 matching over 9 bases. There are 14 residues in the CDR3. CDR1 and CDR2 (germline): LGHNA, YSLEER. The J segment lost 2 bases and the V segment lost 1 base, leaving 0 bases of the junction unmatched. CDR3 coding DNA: TGCGCCAGCAGCCAAGGGACTAGCGCCTACGAGCAGTACTTC. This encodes CASSQGTSAYEQYF.

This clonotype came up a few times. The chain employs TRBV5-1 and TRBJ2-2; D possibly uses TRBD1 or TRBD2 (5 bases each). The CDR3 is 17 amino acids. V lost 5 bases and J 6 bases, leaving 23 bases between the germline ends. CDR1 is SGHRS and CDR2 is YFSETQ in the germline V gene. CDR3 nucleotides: TGCGCCAGCAGTGGGACGTCTCTCCGGGCCGTCTCCGGGGAGCTGTTTTTT. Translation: CASSGTSLRAVSGELFF.

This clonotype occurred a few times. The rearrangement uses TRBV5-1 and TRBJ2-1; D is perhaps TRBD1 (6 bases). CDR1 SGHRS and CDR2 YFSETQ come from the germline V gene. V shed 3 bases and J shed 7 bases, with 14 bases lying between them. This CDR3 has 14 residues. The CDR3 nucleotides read TGCGCCAGCAGCTCGTACAGGGAATTTAATGAGCAGTTCTTC. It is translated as CASSSYREFNEQFF.

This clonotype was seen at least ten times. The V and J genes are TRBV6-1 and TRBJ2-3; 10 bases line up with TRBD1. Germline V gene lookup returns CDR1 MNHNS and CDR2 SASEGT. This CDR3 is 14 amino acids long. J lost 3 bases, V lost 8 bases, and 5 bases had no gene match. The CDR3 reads CASRTDRGTDTQYF. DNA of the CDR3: TGTGCCAGCCGCACGGACAGGGGGACAGATACGCAGTATTTT.

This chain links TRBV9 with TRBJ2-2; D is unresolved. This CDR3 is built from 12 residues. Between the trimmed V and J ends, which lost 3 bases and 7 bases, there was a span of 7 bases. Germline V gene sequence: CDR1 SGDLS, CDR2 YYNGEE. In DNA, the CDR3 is TGTGCCAGCAGCGAGGTGTACGGGGAGCTGTTTTTT. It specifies CASSEVYGELFF.

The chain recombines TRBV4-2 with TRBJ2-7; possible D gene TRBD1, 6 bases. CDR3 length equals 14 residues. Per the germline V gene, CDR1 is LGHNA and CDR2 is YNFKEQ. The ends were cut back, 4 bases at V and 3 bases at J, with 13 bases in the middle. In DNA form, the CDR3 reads TGTGCCAGCAGCCCAGGGGCGAGCGGCTACGAGCAGTACTTC. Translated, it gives CASSPGASGYEQYF.

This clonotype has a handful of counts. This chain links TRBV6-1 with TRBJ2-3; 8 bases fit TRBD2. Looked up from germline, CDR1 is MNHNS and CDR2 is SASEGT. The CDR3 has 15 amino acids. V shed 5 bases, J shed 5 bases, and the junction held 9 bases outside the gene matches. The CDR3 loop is CASSHTGLAGDTQYF. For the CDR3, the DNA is TGTGCCAGCAGTCATACCGGCCTAGCGGGAGATACGCAGTATTTT.

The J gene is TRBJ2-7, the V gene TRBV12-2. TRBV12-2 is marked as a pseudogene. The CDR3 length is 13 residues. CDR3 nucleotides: TGTGCAAGTCTTGCCGACCACCGCTACGAGCAGTACTTC. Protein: CASLADHRYEQYF.

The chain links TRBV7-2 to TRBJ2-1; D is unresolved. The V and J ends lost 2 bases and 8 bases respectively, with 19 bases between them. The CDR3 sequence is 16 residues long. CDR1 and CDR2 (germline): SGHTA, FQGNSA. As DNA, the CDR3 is TGTGCCAGCAGCTTAATCCGGTCCGGGTTGACGCATGAGCAGTTCTTC. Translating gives CASSLIRSGLTHEQFF. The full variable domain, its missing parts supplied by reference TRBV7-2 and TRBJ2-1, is GAGVSQSPSNKVTEKGKDVELRCDPISGHTALYWYRQSLGQGLEFLIYFQGNSAPDKSGLPSDRFSAERTGGSVSTLTIQRTQQEDSAVYLCASSLIRSGLTHEQFFGPGTRLTVL.

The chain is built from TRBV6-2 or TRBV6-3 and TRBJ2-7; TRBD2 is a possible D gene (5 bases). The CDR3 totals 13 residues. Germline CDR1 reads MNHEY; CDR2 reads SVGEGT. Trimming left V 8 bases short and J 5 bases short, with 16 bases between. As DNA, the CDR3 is TGTGCCAGCTCCCCTCTTGTGGAGGACGAGCAGTACTTC. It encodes CASSPLVEDEQYF.

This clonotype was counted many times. The CDR3 sequence is CAIRDSTDTQYF. As DNA, the CDR3 is TGTGCCATCCGGGACAGCACAGATACGCAGTATTTT. This rearrangement joins TRBV6-5 to TRBJ2-3; the D call may be TRBD1 or TRBD2 (5 bases each). There are 12 residues in the CDR3. The V and J ends lost 10 bases and 0 bases respectively, with 8 bases between them. CDR1 MNHEY and CDR2 SVGAGI come from the germline V gene.

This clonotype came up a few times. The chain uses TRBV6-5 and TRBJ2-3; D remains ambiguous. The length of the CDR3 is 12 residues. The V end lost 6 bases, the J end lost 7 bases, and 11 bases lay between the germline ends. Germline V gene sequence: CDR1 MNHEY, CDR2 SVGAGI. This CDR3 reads CASSNGLNTQYF. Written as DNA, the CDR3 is TGTGCCAGCAGCAACGGGTTAAATACGCAGTATTTT.

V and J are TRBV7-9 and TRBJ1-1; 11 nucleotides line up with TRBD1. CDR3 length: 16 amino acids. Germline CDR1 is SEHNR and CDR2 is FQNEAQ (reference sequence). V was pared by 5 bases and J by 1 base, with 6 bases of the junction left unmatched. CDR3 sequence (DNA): TGTGCCAGCAGCGGAGGACAGGGGGCGTCGAACACTGAAGCTTTCTTT. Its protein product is CASSGGQGASNTEAFF.

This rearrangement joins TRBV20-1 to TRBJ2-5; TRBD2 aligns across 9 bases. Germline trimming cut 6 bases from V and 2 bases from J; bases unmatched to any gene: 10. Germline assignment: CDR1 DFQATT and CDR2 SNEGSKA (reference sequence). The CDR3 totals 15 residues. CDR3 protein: CSAARTSGQQETQYF. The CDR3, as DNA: TGCAGTGCCGCACGAACTAGCGGGCAGCAAGAGACCCAGTACTTC.

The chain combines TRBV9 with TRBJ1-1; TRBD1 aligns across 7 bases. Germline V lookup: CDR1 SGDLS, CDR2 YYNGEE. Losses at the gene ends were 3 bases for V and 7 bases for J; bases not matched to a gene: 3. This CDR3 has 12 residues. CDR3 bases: TGTGCCAGCAGCGCCCAGGGGGGTGAAGCTTTCTTT. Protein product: CASSAQGGEAFF. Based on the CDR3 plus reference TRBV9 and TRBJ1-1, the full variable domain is DSGVTQTPKHLITATGQRVTLRCSPRSGDLSVYWYQQSLDQGLQFLIQYYNGEERAKGNILERFSAQQFPDLHSELNLSSLELGDSALYFCASSAQGGEAFFGQGTRLTVV.

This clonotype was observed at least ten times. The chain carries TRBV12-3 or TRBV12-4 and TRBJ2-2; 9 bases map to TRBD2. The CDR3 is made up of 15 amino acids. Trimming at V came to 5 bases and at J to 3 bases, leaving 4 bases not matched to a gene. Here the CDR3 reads CASSRRLADTGELFF. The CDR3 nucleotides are TGTGCCAGCAGTCGTCGACTAGCGGACACCGGGGAGCTGTTTTTT.

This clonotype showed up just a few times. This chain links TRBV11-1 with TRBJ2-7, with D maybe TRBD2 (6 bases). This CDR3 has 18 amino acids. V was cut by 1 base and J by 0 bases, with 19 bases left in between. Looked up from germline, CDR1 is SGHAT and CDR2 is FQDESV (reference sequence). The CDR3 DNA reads TGTGCCAGCAGCTTAGTGGGGGGACGTAGCGGAGGCTCCTACGAGCAGTACTTC. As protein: CASSLVGGRSGGSYEQYF. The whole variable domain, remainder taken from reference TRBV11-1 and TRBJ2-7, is EAEVAQSPRYKITEKSQAVAFWCDPISGHATLYWYRQILGQGPELLVQFQDESVVDDSQLPKDRFSAERLKGVDSTLKIQPAELGDSAMYLCASSLVGGRSGGSYEQYFGPGTRLTVT.

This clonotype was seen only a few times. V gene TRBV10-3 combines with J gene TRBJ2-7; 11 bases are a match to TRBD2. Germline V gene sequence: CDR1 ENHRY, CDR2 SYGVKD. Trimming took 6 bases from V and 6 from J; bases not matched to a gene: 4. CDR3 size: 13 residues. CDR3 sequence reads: CAIRPLAGVEQYF. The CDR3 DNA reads TGTGCCATCAGACCACTAGCGGGGGTCGAGCAGTACTTC.

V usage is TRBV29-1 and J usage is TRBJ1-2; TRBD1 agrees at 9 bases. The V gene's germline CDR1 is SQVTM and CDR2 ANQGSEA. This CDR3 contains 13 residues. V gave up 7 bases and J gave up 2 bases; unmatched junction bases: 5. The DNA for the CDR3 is TGCAGCGGGGGGACAGGGAGGAACTATGGCTACACCTTC. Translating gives CSGGTGRNYGYTF.